A selection of T cell receptor beta chains follows, all from one sample in a study of cytomegalovirus exposure and HLA in healthy donors. Sequenced by immunoSEQ multiplex PCR; TCRdb stores in-frame clones only, minus some. The repertoire holds over 120,000 clones, with 80% as singletons. Material for sequencing was PBMCs. All receptors derive from a man aged 40-55 years in good health and CMV-seronegative. Both conserved end residues are part of each CDR3. A D gene is named only where the DNA matches it firmly. Expanded clones get a size class; other rows say once, few or many, or leave the size out.

abundance: -
j_gene: TRBJ2-1
v_gene: TRBV7-9
d_gene: -
CDR3nt: TGTGCCACCCGGAGCTATCCTGGCGATGAGCAGTTCTTC
CDR3aa: CATRSYPGDEQFF

abundance: few
j_gene: TRBJ1-5
v_gene: TRBV10-2
d_gene: TRBD1
CDR3nt: TGCGCCAGCAGGGAGGACAGGGGGTTACTTAGCAATCAGCCCCAGCATTTT
CDR3aa: CASREDRGLLSNQPQHF

abundance: -
j_gene: TRBJ1-2
v_gene: TRBV6-5
d_gene: -
CDR3nt: TGTGCCAGCAGTTACTTAGATCGGGGTGGCTACACCTTC
CDR3aa: CASSYLDRGGYTF

abundance: -
j_gene: TRBJ1-1
v_gene: TRBV28
d_gene: -
CDR3nt: TGTGCCAGCAGTCTTCAGGAAACTGAAGCTTTCTTT
CDR3aa: CASSLQETEAFF

abundance: -
j_gene: TRBJ2-7
v_gene: TRBV2
d_gene: TRBD1
CDR3nt: TGTGCCAGCAGTGATAGGACAGGGGCCTACGAGCAGTACTTC
CDR3aa: CASSDRTGAYEQYF

abundance: -
j_gene: TRBJ2-3
v_gene: TRBV5-1
d_gene: TRBD2
CDR3nt: TGCGCCAGCAGCTCGGGACTAGCGGGGACACATAGCACAGATACGCAGTATTTT
CDR3aa: CASSSGLAGTHSTDTQYF

abundance: -
j_gene: TRBJ1-3
v_gene: TRBV5-1
d_gene: TRBD1
CDR3nt: TGCGCCAGCAGCCACGACAGGGGCCCTGGAAACACCATATATTTT
CDR3aa: CASSHDRGPGNTIYF

abundance: -
j_gene: TRBJ2-7
v_gene: TRBV15
d_gene: -
CDR3nt: TGTGCCACCAGCAGAGATCGTCAGGGTCTTGGCGAGCAGTACTTC
CDR3aa: CATSRDRQGLGEQYF

abundance: -
j_gene: TRBJ1-6
v_gene: TRBV14
d_gene: -
CDR3nt: TGTGCCAGCAGCCAACGGGCAGGGGATGGTTCACCCCTCCACTTT
CDR3aa: CASSQRAGDGSPLHF

abundance: once
j_gene: TRBJ1-6
v_gene: TRBV4-3
d_gene: -
CDR3nt: TGCGCCAGCAGCCAAGAATGGGGGGGCAACTCCCCCCTCCACTTT
CDR3aa: CASSQEWGGNSPLHF

abundance: few
j_gene: TRBJ1-1
v_gene: TRBV5-1
d_gene: -
CDR3nt: TGCGCCAGCAGCTTCTCCACTGAAGCTTTCTTT
CDR3aa: CASSFSTEAFF

abundance: -
j_gene: TRBJ1-5
v_gene: TRBV12-5
d_gene: -
CDR3nt: TGTGCTAGTGGACCGGGACAGCCCCAGCATTTT
CDR3aa: CASGPGQPQHF

abundance: once
j_gene: TRBJ2-7
v_gene: TRBV7-2
d_gene: TRBD2
CDR3nt: TGTGCCAGCAGACCGGGGGGGGCAGGAAGTTACGAGCAGTACTTC
CDR3aa: CASRPGGAGSYEQYF

abundance: few
j_gene: TRBJ1-1
v_gene: TRBV18
d_gene: -
CDR3nt: TGTGCCAGCTCACCTACCAGGAACACTGAAGCTTTCTTT
CDR3aa: CASSPTRNTEAFF

abundance: -
j_gene: TRBJ1-4
v_gene: TRBV27
d_gene: -
CDR3nt: TGTGCCAGCAGTTTATCCGGGTTGTCTGAAAAACTGTTTTTT
CDR3aa: CASSLSGLSEKLFF

abundance: -
j_gene: TRBJ2-5
v_gene: TRBV5-1
d_gene: -
CDR3nt: TGCGCCAGCAGCTTAAGGAGGAGGGAGACCCAGTACTTC
CDR3aa: CASSLRRRETQYF

abundance: -
j_gene: TRBJ1-4
v_gene: TRBV11-2
d_gene: -
CDR3nt: TGTGCCAGCAGCTTTGATCAGGAAAAACTGTTTTTT
CDR3aa: CASSFDQEKLFF

abundance: -
j_gene: TRBJ2-7
v_gene: TRBV5-1
d_gene: TRBD1
CDR3nt: TGCGCCAGCAGCTGGCAGGACAGGGCCTACGAGCAGTACTTC
CDR3aa: CASSWQDRAYEQYF

abundance: -
j_gene: TRBJ2-7
v_gene: TRBV18
d_gene: -
CDR3nt: TGTGCCAGCTCACCTTCAGGGAACTCCTACGAGCAGTACTTC
CDR3aa: CASSPSGNSYEQYF

abundance: -
j_gene: TRBJ1-5
v_gene: TRBV9
d_gene: -
CDR3nt: TGTGCCAGCAGCGTAGAGAAGACTGATAGCAATCAGCCCCAGCATTTT
CDR3aa: CASSVEKTDSNQPQHF

abundance: -
j_gene: TRBJ1-4
v_gene: TRBV5-4
d_gene: TRBD1
CDR3nt: TGTGCCAGCAGCCTTGGGACAGCCGCCACTAATGAAAAACTGTTTTTT
CDR3aa: CASSLGTAATNEKLFF

abundance: once
j_gene: TRBJ2-3
v_gene: TRBV27
d_gene: -
CDR3nt: TGTGCCAGCAGTTTATCCTTAAGCACAGATACGCAGTATTTT
CDR3aa: CASSLSLSTDTQYF

abundance: few
j_gene: TRBJ1-1
v_gene: TRBV14
d_gene: TRBD1
CDR3nt: TGTGCCAGCAGCCAGCCGATCGGGACAGGGAACACTGAAGCTTTCTTT
CDR3aa: CASSQPIGTGNTEAFF

abundance: -
j_gene: TRBJ2-7
v_gene: TRBV6-5
d_gene: TRBD2
CDR3nt: TGTGCCAGCAAATACCTAGCGGGGGACTTCTACGAGCAGTACTTC
CDR3aa: CASKYLAGDFYEQYF

abundance: -
j_gene: TRBJ2-1
v_gene: TRBV9
d_gene: TRBD2
CDR3nt: TGTGCCAGCAGCGTAGACTCCCAGCGGGGGAACAATGAGCAGTTCTTC
CDR3aa: CASSVDSQRGNNEQFF

abundance: -
j_gene: TRBJ2-6
v_gene: TRBV6-5
d_gene: -
CDR3nt: TGTGCCAGCAGTTATCAGGGGCGGTCTGGGGCCAACGTCCTGACTTTC
CDR3aa: CASSYQGRSGANVLTF

abundance: -
j_gene: TRBJ2-3
v_gene: TRBV27
d_gene: TRBD2
CDR3nt: TGTGCCAGCAGTTCGCGGGGGGGAGGAGATACGCAGTATTTT
CDR3aa: CASSSRGGGDTQYF

abundance: -
j_gene: TRBJ2-5
v_gene: TRBV13
d_gene: TRBD1
CDR3nt: TGTGCCAGCAGCTCGGACAGGGGGCTGGAGACCCAGTACTTC
CDR3aa: CASSSDRGLETQYF

abundance: once
j_gene: TRBJ2-1
v_gene: TRBV5-6
d_gene: -
CDR3nt: TGTGCCAGCGGCATTCGCGGGGGCCCTTACAATGAGCAGTTCTTC
CDR3aa: CASGIRGGPYNEQFF

abundance: few
j_gene: TRBJ2-3
v_gene: TRBV7-7
d_gene: -
CDR3nt: TGTGCTAGCAGCTTAGGGGCGGGAGATACGCAGTATTTT
CDR3aa: CASSLGAGDTQYF